This paragraph reports one TCR beta chain. These data originate in a study of blood T cell repertoires in COVID-19. At the level of the study: Acute and convalescent COVID-19 samples came from the United States, Italy and Spain.

Authors' analysis steps: Amplification with reference gene primers provided the estimates of nucleated cell counts. Method: immunoSEQ multiplex PCR; TCRdb's copy keeps in-frame clones and lacks some. V, J and clone size were drawn from that table, and D and trimming were deduced from the DNA. The data contain over 200,000 clones, 80% of them seen just once; the ten biggest clones take up 4.5% to 5.5%. Germline assignment: CDR1 ENHRY and CDR2 SYGVKD. V was pared by 8 bases and J by 2 bases, with 13 bases between. This CDR3 has 13 amino acids. The specimen was peripheral blood. This rearrangement joins TRBV10-3 to TRBJ2-7, with D perhaps matching TRBD2 (5 bases). This receptor was identified in a human donor in a cohort sampled during active COVID-19. The CDR3 is CAISEGETYEQYF. The CDR3 region has the DNA TGTGCCATCTCTGAGGGAGAAACCTACGAGCAGTACTTC.